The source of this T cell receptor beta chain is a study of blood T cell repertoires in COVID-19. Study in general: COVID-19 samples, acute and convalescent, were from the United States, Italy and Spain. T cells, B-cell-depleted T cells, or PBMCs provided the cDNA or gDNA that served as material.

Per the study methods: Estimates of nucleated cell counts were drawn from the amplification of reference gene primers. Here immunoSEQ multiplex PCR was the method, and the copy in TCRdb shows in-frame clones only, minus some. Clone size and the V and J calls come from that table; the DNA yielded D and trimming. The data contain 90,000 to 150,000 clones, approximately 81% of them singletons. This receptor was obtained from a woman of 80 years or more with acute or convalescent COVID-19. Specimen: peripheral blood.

CDR3 residues: CTSTLPTGHTEAFF. Written as DNA, the CDR3 is TGCACCAGCACCCTACCGACAGGGCACACTGAAGCTTTCTTT. The chain recombines TRBV1 with TRBJ1-1; the table's D call, TRBD1, has no DNA check behind it. TRBV1 is deemed a pseudogene. The CDR3 loop spans 14 amino acids.